This passage covers 25 T cell receptor beta chains from one sample sequenced in a study of CD8 T cells in Susac syndrome. Reverse transcription used 0.5 to 1 ug RNA and random hexamers. TCRdb independently ran MiXCR on the immunoSEQ multiplex PCR reads; one entry per CDR3 protein. The sample holds a few hundred thousand distinct CDR3 sequences, 75% to 90% seen once. Sequencing was carried out using CD8+ T cells from PBMCs. The receptors were gathered from a human donor with multiple sclerosis.

This rearrangement joins TRBV20-1 to TRBJ2-7; TRBD2 might be the D (6 bases). Trimming shortened V by 3 bases and J by 3 bases, and 15 bases separated the two germline ends. This CDR3 contains 14 residues. Germline loops: CDR1 DFQATT, CDR2 SNEGSKA (reference sequence). The CDR3 DNA reads as TGCAGTGCTAGGAGACTAGTAGATGGCTACGAGCAGTACTTC. This translates into CSARRLVDGYEQYF.

This clonotype was seen a handful of times. V gene TRBV19 combines with J gene TRBJ2-7; unclear D gene. CDR3 size: 13 residues. V was shortened by 5 bases and J by 4 bases, with 12 bases between the two germline ends. Germline CDR1 LNHDA, CDR2 SQIVND (reference sequence). CDR3 nucleotide sequence: TGTGCCAGTAGTTTGGGCCGTCTTTACGAGCAGTACTTC. Protein: CASSLGRLYEQYF.

J is TRBJ2-3 and V is TRBV5-4; 8 nucleotides match TRBD2. Germline loops: CDR1 SGHNT, CDR2 YYREEE (reference sequence). V lost 4 bases, J lost 1 base, and 8 bases stayed unmatched. The CDR3 sequence is 16 residues long. DNA for the CDR3: TGTGCCAGCAGCCCCAGGGTGCGGGGGGGCACAGATACGCAGTATTTT. This encodes CASSPRVRGGTDTQYF. The whole variable domain, filled in from reference TRBV5-4 and TRBJ2-3, reads ETGVTQSPTHLIKTRGQQVTLRCSSQSGHNTVSWYQQALGQGPQFIFQYYREEENGRGNFPPRFSGLQFPNYSSELNVNALELDDSALYLCASSPRVRGGTDTQYFGPGTRLTVL.

The chain employs TRBV14 and TRBJ2-5, with TRBD2 identical over 10 bases. In germline, CDR1 is SGHDN, CDR2 FVKESK. J was trimmed by 2 bases and V by 1 base; bases with no gene match: 4. The CDR3 covers 16 residues. CDR3 nucleotide sequence: TGTGCCAGCAGCCAAGTTCTAGCGGGGGCACAAGAGACCCAGTACTTC. Translating gives CASSQVLAGAQETQYF.

The chain carries TRBV6-1 and TRBJ2-1, with D unclear. CDR1 and CDR2 (germline): MNHNS, SASEGT. The ends were cut back, 11 bases at V and 4 bases at J, with 9 bases in the middle. CDR3 length: 11 residues. In DNA, the CDR3 is TGTGCCTTGAGGTCGTACAATGAGCAGTTCTTC. This translates into CALRSYNEQFF.

This clonotype was detected a few times. The chain combines TRBV6-1 with TRBJ2-7, with D possibly being TRBD1 or TRBD2 (5 bases each). The ends were cut back, 9 bases at V and 3 bases at J, with 21 bases in the middle. The CDR3 is 15 amino acids. CDR1 and CDR2 (germline): MNHNS, SASEGT. DNA for the CDR3: TGTGCCAGTTCGCCCGGGACCGGGCCCAGCTACGAGCAGTACTTC. The encoded protein is CASSPGTGPSYEQYF.

The chain combines TRBV4-2 with TRBJ1-4; possible D gene TRBD1, 6 bases. The germline V and J ends were trimmed by 0 bases and 4 bases, with 12 bases remaining between them. This CDR3 is built from 16 residues. Germline loops: CDR1 LGHNA, CDR2 YNFKEQ. The DNA of the CDR3 is TGTGCCAGCAGCCAAGATCCAGGGGCAGGTAATGAAAAACTGTTTTTT. Amino acid sequence: CASSQDPGAGNEKLFF.

This clonotype was observed a few times. The chain recombines TRBV7-9 with TRBJ2-7, with D possibly matching TRBD2 (5 bases). Trimming stripped 4 bases from V and 0 bases from J, with 16 bases between. Germline V gene data show CDR1 as SEHNR and CDR2 as FQNEAQ (reference sequence). The CDR3 is 16 residues long. The CDR3 DNA reads as TGTGCCAGCAGCTACCAGAGTAGGACTGGCTCCTACGAGCAGTACTTC. Protein product: CASSYQSRTGSYEQYF.

In this sample, this clonotype turned up a few times. The chain joins TRBV7-8 to TRBJ2-7; possibly TRBD1 for D (5 bases). The CDR3 consists of 14 residues. V shed 0 bases and J shed 4 bases, with 10 bases lying between them. Germline CDR1 SGHVS, CDR2 FQNEAQ. CDR3 nucleotides: TGTGCCAGCAGCTTAGCCCAGGGTGTATACGAGCAGTACTTC. As protein: CASSLAQGVYEQYF.

The chain couples TRBV15 to TRBJ2-7; D gene uncertain. Germline V lookup: CDR1 LNHNV, CDR2 YYDKDF (reference sequence). The length of the CDR3 is 15 residues. The V gene lost 0 bases and the J gene lost 0 bases, with 9 bases spanning the gap. The CDR3 region is CATSRDDGVSYEQYF. DNA of the CDR3: TGTGCCACCAGCAGAGATGATGGCGTCTCCTACGAGCAGTACTTC.

The V call is TRBV20-1, the J call TRBJ1-2, with TRBD1 matching 7 bases. The V and J ends lost 0 bases and 3 bases, in that order; junction bases with no gene match: 10. The germline V gene encodes CDR1 DFQATT and CDR2 SNEGSKA (reference sequence). This CDR3 comprises 16 residues. The DNA of the CDR3 is TGCAGTGCTAGAGATATTGGACAGGCCAAGGACTATGGCTACACCTTC. It yields the protein CSARDIGQAKDYGYTF.

This clonotype has only a few counts. The rearrangement links TRBV18 to TRBJ2-7; D uncertain. Germline assignment: CDR1 KGHSH and CDR2 LQKENI. Trimming removed 2 bases at V and 6 bases at J, with 5 bases between. The CDR3 totals 11 residues. The DNA of the CDR3 is TGTGCCAGCTCACCAGGTCTCGAGCAGTACTTC. It yields the protein CASSPGLEQYF.

This chain uses TRBV12-3 or TRBV12-4 with TRBJ2-7; TRBD1 is a possible D gene (6 bases). V shed 1 base and J shed 5 bases, with 12 bases lying between them. The CDR3 is 14 amino acids. The CDR3, as DNA: TGTGCCAGCAGTTTAGGGCAGGGGAACGACGAGCAGTACTTC. Residues: CASSLGQGNDEQYF.

The J gene is TRBJ2-5, the V gene TRBV9, with TRBD2 matching over 10 bases. The CDR3 length is 14 residues. Germline CDR1 reads SGDLS; CDR2 reads YYNGEE. V gave up 3 bases and J gave up 4 bases; unmatched junction bases: 3. The CDR3: CASSASGGGETQYF. For the CDR3, the DNA is TGTGCCAGCAGCGCTAGCGGGGGTGGAGAGACCCAGTACTTC.

The V and J genes are TRBV6-6 and TRBJ1-1; weak D call: TRBD1 (5 bases). Germline lookup yields CDR1 MNHNY and CDR2 SVGAGI (reference sequence). V dropped 5 bases and J dropped 0 bases, with 13 bases sitting between them. The CDR3 covers 15 residues. CDR3 bases: TGTGCCAGCAGTCCTTTCCAGGGAATGAACACTGAAGCTTTCTTT. It translates to CASSPFQGMNTEAFF.

Comment on this clonotype: A junction end diverges from the germline sequence, so it may reflect a read error. The CDR3 here is CASCHTSGLGDTGELFF. DNA for the CDR3: TGTGCCAGCTGCCATACTAGCGGTCTAGGGGACACCGGGGAGCTGTTTTTT. This rearrangement joins TRBV4-2 to TRBJ2-2, with 8 positions matching TRBD2. The CDR3 consists of 17 residues. CDR1 and CDR2 from the germline V gene are LGHNA and YNFKEQ.

V gene TRBV18 combines with J gene TRBJ2-1; 14 bases line up with TRBD2. The CDR3 is 16 amino acids. The germline V gene has CDR1 KGHSH and CDR2 LQKENI. Trimming cost V 6 bases and J 9 bases; bases outside gene matches: 10. In DNA, the CDR3 is TGTGCCAGCTCGCCCTGGACTAGCGGGGGGAAGGGTGAGCAGTTCTTC. Amino acid sequence: CASSPWTSGGKGEQFF.

The chain is built from TRBV11-2 and TRBJ2-7, with D unresolved. Germline CDR1 reads SGHAT; CDR2 reads FQNNGV. V lost 7 bases and J 5 bases, leaving 9 bases between the germline ends. The CDR3 consists of 11 residues. CDR3 bases: TGTGCCAGCATGGGTCCGCACGAGCAGTACTTC. Translating gives CASMGPHEQYF.

The chain couples TRBV7-9 to TRBJ1-1; D remains ambiguous. Per the germline V gene, CDR1 is SEHNR and CDR2 is FQNEAQ (reference sequence). V gave up 4 bases and J gave up 0 bases, with 15 bases separating them. The CDR3 contains 16 residues. The DNA for the CDR3 is TGTGCCAGCAGCTGGGGTGTGGCAGGCATGAACACTGAAGCTTTCTTT. Residues: CASSWGVAGMNTEAFF.

In its sample, this clonotype was seen a few times. V usage is TRBV28 and J usage is TRBJ2-1; TRBD1 might be the D (6 bases). Germline CDR1 is MDHEN and CDR2 is SYDVKM. V was shortened by 6 bases and J by 2 bases, with 17 bases between the two germline ends. The CDR3 consists of 16 residues. The CDR3 protein is CASRHEQGVTYNEQFF. Written as DNA, the CDR3 is TGTGCCAGCAGACACGAACAGGGTGTCACCTACAATGAGCAGTTCTTC.

The chain has TRBV28 and TRBJ1-1; D may be TRBD1 (5 bases). Germline values: CDR1 MDHEN, CDR2 SYDVKM. The CDR3 has 15 amino acids. V was cut by 3 bases and J by 3 bases, with 14 bases left in between. For the CDR3, the DNA is TGTGCCAGCAGTTTCCAGGGTGAGGGTGACACTGAAGCTTTCTTT. It yields the protein CASSFQGEGDTEAFF. The variable domain in full, with the rest retrieved from reference TRBV28 and TRBJ1-1, is DVKVTQSSRYLVKRTGEKVFLECVQDMDHENMFWYRQDPGLGLRLIYFSYDVKMKEKGDIPEGYSVSREKKERFSLILESASTNQTSMYLCASSFQGEGDTEAFFGQGTRLTVV.

CDR3 region: CASSTGQGSGYGYTF. CDR3 bases: TGTGCCAGTAGTACCGGACAGGGTTCGGGCTATGGCTACACCTTC. The chain joins TRBV19 to TRBJ1-2; TRBD1 matches 8 bases. The CDR3 has 15 amino acids. The germline gives CDR1 LNHDA, CDR2 SQIVND (reference sequence). V lost 4 bases and J lost 4; bases outside the gene matches: 8.

V is TRBV9 and J is TRBJ1-1; D unclear. The V end was cut by 2 bases, the J end by 1 base, with 6 bases between. Germline assignment: CDR1 SGDLS and CDR2 YYNGEE. This CDR3 region has 13 residues. The CDR3 sequence is CASSVLSNTEAFF. The CDR3 bases are TGTGCCAGCAGCGTGCTTTCGAACACTGAAGCTTTCTTT.

The chain joins TRBV11-1 to TRBJ2-3; 10 positions match TRBD2. Per the germline V gene, CDR1 is SGHAT and CDR2 is FQDESV (reference sequence). Germline trimming cut 7 bases from V and 4 bases from J; bases unmatched to any gene: 8. The CDR3 totals 15 residues. This CDR3 reads CASNQLAGGADTQYF. For the CDR3, the DNA is TGTGCCAGCAACCAATTAGCGGGGGGTGCAGATACGCAGTATTTT.

J is TRBJ2-1 and V is TRBV4-3, with D perhaps matching TRBD2 (5 bases). Germline CDR1 and CDR2: LGHNA and YSLEER. Trimming took off 3 bases at V and 6 bases at J, with 9 bases between the two ends. The CDR3 sequence is 13 residues long. The CDR3 sequence: CASSHGVLNEQFF. DNA for the CDR3: TGCGCCAGCAGCCACGGGGTCCTCAATGAGCAGTTCTTC.